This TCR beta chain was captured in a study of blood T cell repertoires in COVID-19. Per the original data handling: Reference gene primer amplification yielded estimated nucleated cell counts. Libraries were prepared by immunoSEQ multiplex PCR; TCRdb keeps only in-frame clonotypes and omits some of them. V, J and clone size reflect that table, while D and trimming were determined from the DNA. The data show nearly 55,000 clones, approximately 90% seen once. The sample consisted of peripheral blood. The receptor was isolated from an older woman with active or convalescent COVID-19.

The CDR3 spells CATSVSASGRNEQFF. The CDR3 coding sequence is TGTGCCACCAGTGTTTCCGCTAGCGGGAGGAATGAGCAGTTCTTC. The chain joins TRBV24-1 to TRBJ2-1; 11 bases agree with TRBD2. The germline V gene has CDR1 KGHDR and CDR2 SFDVKD. The CDR3 covers 15 residues. V was pared by 5 bases and J by 7 bases, with 6 bases of the junction left unmatched.